A single sample gave rise to the 22 T cell receptor beta chains below, sequenced in a study of cytomegalovirus exposure and HLA in healthy donors. Both 60 Vbeta primers and 13 Jbeta primers went into the PCR. Clones were sequenced by immunoSEQ multiplex PCR, and TCRdb holds only the in-frame ones, with some missing. Of some 14,000 clones listed, 60% to 70% are singletons. The specimen was PBMCs. These receptors were taken from a woman aged 45-65 years in good health and CMV-seropositive.

V is TRBV5-6 and J is TRBJ1-5; tentatively, D is TRBD1 (5 bases). The CDR3 is 13 amino acids. V was trimmed by 2 bases and J by 7 bases, leaving 10 bases between them. CDR1 and CDR2 (germline): SGHDT, YYEEEE. CDR3 region: CASSFGGKQPQHF. In nucleotides, the CDR3 is TGTGCCAGCAGCTTTGGGGGGAAACAGCCCCAGCATTTT.

The chain carries TRBV4-1 and TRBJ2-3; TRBD2 is a possible D gene (5 bases). This CDR3 is built from 16 residues. The V gene's germline CDR1 is MGHRA and CDR2 YSYEKL. V gave up 4 bases and J gave up 4 bases, with 18 bases separating them. In DNA, the CDR3 is TGCGCCAGCAGCCTACGAGCTGGGAGTGGGGCAGATACGCAGTATTTT. This translates into CASSLRAGSGADTQYF.

This chain joins TRBV7-2 and TRBJ2-3; no clear D. The germline V gene has CDR1 SGHTA and CDR2 FQGNSA. This CDR3 comprises 11 residues. Trimming shortened V by 2 bases and J by 6 bases, and 3 bases separated the two germline ends. CDR3 in amino acids: CASSLPDTQYF. In nucleotides, the CDR3 is TGTGCCAGCAGCTTACCGGATACGCAGTATTTT.

The genes are TRBV25-1 and TRBJ2-1, with D possibly TRBD1 on 5 matching bases. Germline V CDR1 and CDR2: MGHDK, SYGVNS. This CDR3 is 13 amino acids long. Trimming shortened V by 5 bases and J by 4 bases, and 9 bases separated the two germline ends. As DNA, the CDR3 is TGTGCCAGCAGTTATACAGGTTACAATGAGCAGTTCTTC. Its translation: CASSYTGYNEQFF.

V gene TRBV6-5 combines with J gene TRBJ2-7; 9 bases line up with TRBD1. Germline values: CDR1 MNHEY, CDR2 SVGAGI. There are 14 residues in the CDR3. The V gene end was trimmed by 6 bases and the J gene end by 0 bases; junction bases not matched to a gene: 3. The CDR3 coding sequence is TGTGCCAGCAGGAGGACAGGGGACTCCTACGAGCAGTACTTC. Translated: CASRRTGDSYEQYF.

This clone was observed a few times. V and J are TRBV4-2 and TRBJ2-2, with 13 positions matching TRBD2. Germline V lookup: CDR1 LGHNA, CDR2 YNFKEQ. The V segment lost 7 bases and the J segment 0 bases; nucleotides outside the gene matches: 5. The CDR3 is 17 residues long. CDR3 in amino acids: CASTRGTSGTNTGELFF. DNA of the CDR3: TGTGCCAGCACCAGGGGGACTAGCGGGACGAACACCGGGGAGCTGTTTTTT.

This chain connects TRBV6-1 to TRBJ1-1; 7 bases map to TRBD1. The J segment lost 6 bases and the V segment lost 6 bases, leaving 7 bases of the junction unmatched. This CDR3 region has 13 residues. Germline CDR1 reads MNHNS; CDR2 reads SASEGT. The CDR3 DNA sequence: TGTGCCAGCAGGCCCGGGACAGCCCCTGAAGCTTTCTTT. This codes for CASRPGTAPEAFF.

CDR3 sequence reads: CATDSRRDYGYTF. DNA for the CDR3: TGTGCCACCGACTCACGAAGAGACTATGGCTACACCTTC. V usage is TRBV6-1 and J usage is TRBJ1-2, with unresolved D. Germline V gene lookup returns CDR1 MNHNS and CDR2 SASEGT. The CDR3 sequence is 13 residues long. Trimming removed 10 bases from V and 3 bases from J, with 15 bases in between.

J is TRBJ1-4 and V is TRBV28, with a weak D call TRBD1 (5 bases). This CDR3 is built from 15 residues. CDR1 MDHEN and CDR2 SYDVKM come from the germline V gene. V was clipped by 4 bases and J by 4 bases, with 13 bases between them. CDR3 sequence: CASSSKGVYNEKLFF. The DNA for the CDR3 is TGTGCCAGCAGTTCAAAAGGGGTCTATAATGAAAAACTGTTTTTT.

This clone was seen once. The CDR3 loop is CAGGSSIYGYTF. The CDR3 bases are TGTGCCGGGGGGAGTTCCATCTATGGCTACACCTTC. The chain recombines TRBV7-2 with TRBJ1-2; D perhaps matches TRBD1 (5 bases). Trimming pared 11 bases from V and 4 bases from J, leaving 14 bases between. Germline CDR1 and CDR2: SGHTA and FQGNSA. The CDR3 covers 12 residues.

This chain uses TRBV5-1 with TRBJ2-1; a weak D match, TRBD1 (5 bases). The germline V and J ends were trimmed by 1 base and 6 bases, with 5 bases remaining between them. This CDR3 is built from 12 residues. Germline V gene data show CDR1 as SGHRS and CDR2 as YFSETQ. CDR3 sequence (DNA): TGCGCCAGCAGCTTGACAGGCAATGAGCAGTTCTTC. It translates to CASSLTGNEQFF.

This clone was observed a handful of times. The chain employs TRBV4-2 and TRBJ2-7, with D perhaps TRBD1 (6 bases). The V gene lost 1 base and the J gene lost 5 bases, with 15 bases spanning the gap. CDR3 length: 15 amino acids. Germline CDR1 and CDR2: LGHNA and YNFKEQ. Written as DNA, the CDR3 is TGTGCCAGCAGCCAAGGCCTCGGGACATTCCACGAGCAGTACTTC. It specifies CASSQGLGTFHEQYF.

J is TRBJ2-5 and V is TRBV28, with D tentatively TRBD2 (6 bases). The CDR3 runs 14 residues. V lost 5 bases to trimming and J lost 4 bases, with 14 bases between them. Germline CDR1 reads MDHEN; CDR2 reads SYDVKM. The CDR3 DNA reads TGTGCCAGCAGTCCTGGAGCGGAGGGAGAGACCCAGTACTTC. It translates to CASSPGAEGETQYF.

Only a few counts were recorded for this clone. V and J are TRBV28 and TRBJ1-5; D remains ambiguous. The CDR3 length is 14 residues. Germline CDR1 MDHEN, CDR2 SYDVKM. Trimming cost V 2 bases and J 9 bases, with 14 bases left between them. In DNA form, the CDR3 reads TGTGCCAGCAGTTTAGGTAGAGGGTCGAGGCCCCAGCATTTT. Translating it yields CASSLGRGSRPQHF.

Comment on this clone: At one end, the junction sequence differs from germline, possibly due to a read error. The chain recombines TRBV7-7 with TRBJ2-1; perhaps TRBD2 as D (5 bases). Germline CDR1 SSHAT, CDR2 FNYEAQ (reference sequence). CDR3 length equals 14 residues. CDR3 coding DNA: TGTGCTAGCAGCTCACTAGAGGCGTATAATGAGCAGTTCTTC. Translated: CASSSLEAYNEQFF.

The genes are TRBV6-5 and TRBJ1-2; 9 bases match TRBD1. With 6 bases clipped from V and 8 bases from J, the junction kept 4 bases outside the gene matches. Germline V gives CDR1 MNHEY, CDR2 SVGAGI. The CDR3 loop spans 12 amino acids. The CDR3 here is CASRRDRDGYTF. CDR3 in DNA: TGTGCCAGCAGACGGGACAGGGACGGCTACACCTTC.

The chain couples TRBV25-1 to TRBJ1-5, with D possibly matching TRBD1 (5 bases). The CDR3 sequence is 13 residues long. Trimming pared 4 bases from V and 9 bases from J, leaving 13 bases between. From germline, CDR1 is MGHDK and CDR2 SYGVNS. CDR3 DNA sequence: TGTGCCAGCAGTGTCCGACAGTCTGTGCCCCAGCATTTT. The encoded protein is CASSVRQSVPQHF. The variable domain in full, with the rest retrieved from reference TRBV25-1 and TRBJ1-5, is EADIYQTPRYLVIGTGKKITLECSQTMGHDKMYWYQQDPGMELHLIHYSYGVNSTEKGDLSSESTVSRIRTEHFPLTLESARPSHTSQYLCASSVRQSVPQHFGDGTRLSIL.

The chain couples TRBV7-8 to TRBJ2-7; 10 bases fit TRBD1. CDR1 and CDR2 from the germline V gene are SGHVS and FQNEAQ. The CDR3 runs to 14 residues. V lost 5 bases to trimming and J lost 4 bases; unmatched junction nucleotides: 5. The CDR3 DNA follows: TGTGCCAGCAGCAACCGGGACAGGGGTTACGAGCAGTACTTC. It translates to CASSNRDRGYEQYF.

This sequence joins TRBV4-1 and TRBJ2-2, with unresolved D. This CDR3 has 15 amino acids. V was shortened by 2 bases and J by 3 bases, with 10 bases between the two germline ends. The germline V gene has CDR1 MGHRA and CDR2 YSYEKL. The CDR3 loop reads CASSQPNRDTGELFF. The CDR3 nucleotides are TGCGCCAGCAGCCAACCGAACCGGGACACCGGGGAGCTGTTTTTT.

The chain carries TRBV20-1 and TRBJ2-1; D is perhaps TRBD1 (5 bases). Between the trimmed V and J ends, which lost 6 bases and 4 bases, there was a span of 7 bases. The CDR3 contains 11 residues. CDR1 DFQATT and CDR2 SNEGSKA come from the germline V gene (reference sequence). CDR3 sequence (DNA): TGCAGTGCGACAGAGTACAATGAGCAGTTCTTC. It yields the protein CSATEYNEQFF.

This clone was observed a single time. V usage is TRBV6-5 and J usage is TRBJ1-1; maybe TRBD1 (6 bases). Trimming left V 7 bases short and J 0 bases short, with 15 bases between. There are 15 residues in the CDR3. The V gene's germline CDR1 is MNHEY and CDR2 SVGAGI. This chain's CDR3 is CASIGNRAMNTEAFF. The CDR3 DNA sequence: TGTGCCAGCATTGGGAACAGGGCCATGAACACTGAAGCTTTCTTT.

In its sample, this clone was seen a few times. V gene TRBV9 combines with J gene TRBJ2-5; D ambiguous. This CDR3 spans 12 amino acids. Trimming stripped 8 bases from V and 4 bases from J, with 12 bases between. Germline V gene data show CDR1 as SGDLS and CDR2 as YYNGEE. The CDR3 nucleotides are TGTGCCAGTTCCCGTGAGTCAGAGACCCAGTACTTC. Protein: CASSRESETQYF.